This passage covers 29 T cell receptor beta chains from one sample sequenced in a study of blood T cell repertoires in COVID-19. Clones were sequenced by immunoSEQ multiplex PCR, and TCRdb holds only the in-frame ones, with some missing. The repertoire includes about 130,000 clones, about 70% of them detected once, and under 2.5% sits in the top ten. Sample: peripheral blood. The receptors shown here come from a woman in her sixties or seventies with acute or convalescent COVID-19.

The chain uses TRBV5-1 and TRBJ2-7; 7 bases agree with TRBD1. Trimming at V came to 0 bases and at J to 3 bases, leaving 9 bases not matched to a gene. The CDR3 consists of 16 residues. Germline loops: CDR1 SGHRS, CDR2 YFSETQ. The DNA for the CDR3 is TGCGCCAGCAGCTTGGTAAGGGGGCGAGCCCTCTACGAGCAGTACTTC. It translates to CASSLVRGRALYEQYF.

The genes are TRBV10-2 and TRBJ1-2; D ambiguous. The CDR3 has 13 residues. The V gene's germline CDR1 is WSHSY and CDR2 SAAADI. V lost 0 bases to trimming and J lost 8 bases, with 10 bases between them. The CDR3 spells CASSESVTVGYTF. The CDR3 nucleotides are TGCGCCAGCAGTGAGTCGGTAACGGTAGGCTACACCTTC.

The CDR3 DNA sequence: TGTGCCAGCAGACGAGGACAGGTTTCCAACGTCCTGACTTTC. It is translated as CASRRGQVSNVLTF. The genes are TRBV6-5 and TRBJ2-6; 7 bases agree with TRBD1. The CDR3 totals 14 residues. CDR1 MNHEY and CDR2 SVGAGI come from the germline V gene. V was pared by 6 bases and J by 8 bases, with 7 bases of the junction left unmatched.

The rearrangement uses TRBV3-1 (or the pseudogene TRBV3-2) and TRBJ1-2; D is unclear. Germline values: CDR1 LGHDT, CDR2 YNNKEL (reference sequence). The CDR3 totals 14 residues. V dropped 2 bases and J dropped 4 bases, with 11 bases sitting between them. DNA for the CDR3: TGTGCCAGCAGCCAAAGAAATAACGGCTATGGCTACACCTTC. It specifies CASSQRNNGYGYTF.

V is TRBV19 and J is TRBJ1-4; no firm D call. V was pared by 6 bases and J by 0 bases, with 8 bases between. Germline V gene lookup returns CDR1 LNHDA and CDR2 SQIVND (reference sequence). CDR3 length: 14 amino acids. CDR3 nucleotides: TGTGCCAGTAGGAGAGTAGCAACTAATGAAAAACTGTTTTTT. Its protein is CASRRVATNEKLFF.

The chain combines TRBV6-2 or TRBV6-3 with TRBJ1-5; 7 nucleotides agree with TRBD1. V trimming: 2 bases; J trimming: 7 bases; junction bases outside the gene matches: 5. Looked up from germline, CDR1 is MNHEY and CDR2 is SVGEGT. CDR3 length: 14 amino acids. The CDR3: CASSYRGLGQPQHF. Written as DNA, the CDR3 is TGTGCCAGCAGTTACAGGGGGCTAGGGCAGCCCCAGCATTTT.

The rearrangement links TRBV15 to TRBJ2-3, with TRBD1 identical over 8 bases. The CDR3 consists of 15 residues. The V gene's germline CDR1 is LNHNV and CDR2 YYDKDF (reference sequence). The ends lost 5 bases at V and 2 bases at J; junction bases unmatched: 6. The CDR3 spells CATSRRQGSTDTQYF. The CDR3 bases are TGTGCCACCAGCCGAAGACAGGGGTCCACAGATACGCAGTATTTT.

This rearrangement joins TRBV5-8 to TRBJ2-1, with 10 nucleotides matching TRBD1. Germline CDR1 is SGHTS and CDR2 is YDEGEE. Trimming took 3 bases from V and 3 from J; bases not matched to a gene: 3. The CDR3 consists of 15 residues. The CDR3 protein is CASSSRDRGYNEQFF. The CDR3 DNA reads TGTGCCAGCAGCTCCCGGGACAGGGGCTACAATGAGCAGTTCTTC.

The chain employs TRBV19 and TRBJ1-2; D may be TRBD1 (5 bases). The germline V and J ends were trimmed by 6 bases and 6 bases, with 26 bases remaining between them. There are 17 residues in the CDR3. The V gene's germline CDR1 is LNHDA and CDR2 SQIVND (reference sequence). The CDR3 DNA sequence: TGTGCCAGTAGAAGATCTCCCAGCGTTACACGGGGGGATGGCTACACCTTC. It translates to CASRRSPSVTRGDGYTF.

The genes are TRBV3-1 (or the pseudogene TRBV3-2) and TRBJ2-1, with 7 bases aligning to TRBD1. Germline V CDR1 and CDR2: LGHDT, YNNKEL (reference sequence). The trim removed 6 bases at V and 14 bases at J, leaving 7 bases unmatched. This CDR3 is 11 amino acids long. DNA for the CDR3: TGTGCCAGCAGAGGACAGGCAGGGGAGTTCTTC. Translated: CASRGQAGEFF.

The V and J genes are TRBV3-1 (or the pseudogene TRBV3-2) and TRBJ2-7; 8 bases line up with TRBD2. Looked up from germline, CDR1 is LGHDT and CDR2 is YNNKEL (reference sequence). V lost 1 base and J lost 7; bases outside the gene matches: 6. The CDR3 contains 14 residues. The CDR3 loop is CASSQAGRAGEQYF. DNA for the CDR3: TGTGCCAGCAGCCAAGCCGGGAGGGCCGGGGAGCAGTACTTC.

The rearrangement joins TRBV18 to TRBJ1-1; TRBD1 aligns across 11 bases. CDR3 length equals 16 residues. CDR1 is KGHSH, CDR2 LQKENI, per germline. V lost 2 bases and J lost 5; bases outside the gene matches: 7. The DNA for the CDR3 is TGTGCCAGCTCACCAACAGGACAGGGGGCGAGAACTGAAGCTTTCTTT. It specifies CASSPTGQGARTEAFF. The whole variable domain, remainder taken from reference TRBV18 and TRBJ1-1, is NAGVMQNPRHLVRRRGQEARLRCSPMKGHSHVYWYRQLPEEGLKFMVYLQKENIIDESGMPKERFSAEFPKEGPSILRIQQVVRGDSAAYFCASSPTGQGARTEAFFGQGTRLTVV.

The CDR3, as DNA: TGTGCCAGCAGCCTAGACAGGGGGCGATTCACCGGGGAGCTGTTTTTT. The encoded protein is CASSLDRGRFTGELFF. This chain joins TRBV5-6 and TRBJ2-2; TRBD1 matches 10 bases. V lost 4 bases and J lost 4; bases outside the gene matches: 7. The CDR3 spans 16 residues. CDR1 and CDR2 from the germline V gene are SGHDT and YYEEEE.

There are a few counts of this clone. The DNA for the CDR3 is TGTGCCAGCAGCTACACAGGGATCTACGAGCAGTACTTC. This codes for CASSYTGIYEQYF. The genes are TRBV21-1 and TRBJ2-7; TRBD1 is taken as the D call from the table, unchecked against the DNA. TRBV21-1 is a recognized pseudogene. The CDR3 runs to 13 residues.

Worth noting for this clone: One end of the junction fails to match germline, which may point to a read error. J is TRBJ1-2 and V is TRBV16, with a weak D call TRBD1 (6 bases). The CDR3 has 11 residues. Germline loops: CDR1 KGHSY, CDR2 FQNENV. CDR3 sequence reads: CASSQLRGVSF. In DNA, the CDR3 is TGTGCCAGCAGCCAACTCAGGGGAGTCTCCTTC.

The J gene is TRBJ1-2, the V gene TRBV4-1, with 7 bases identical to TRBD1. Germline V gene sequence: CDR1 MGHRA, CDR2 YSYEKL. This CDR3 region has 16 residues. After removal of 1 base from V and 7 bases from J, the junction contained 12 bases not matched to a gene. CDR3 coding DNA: TGCGCCAGCAGCCAAGGCCCTATGACAGGGACCGTTGGCTACACCTTC. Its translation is CASSQGPMTGTVGYTF.

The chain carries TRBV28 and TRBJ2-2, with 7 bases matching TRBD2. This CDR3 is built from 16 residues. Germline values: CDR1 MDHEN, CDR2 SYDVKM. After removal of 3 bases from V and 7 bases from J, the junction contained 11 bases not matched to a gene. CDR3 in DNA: TGTGCCAGCAGTTTGGGAGGCGGGAGTATGGTCGGGGAGCTGTTTTTT. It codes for CASSLGGGSMVGELFF.

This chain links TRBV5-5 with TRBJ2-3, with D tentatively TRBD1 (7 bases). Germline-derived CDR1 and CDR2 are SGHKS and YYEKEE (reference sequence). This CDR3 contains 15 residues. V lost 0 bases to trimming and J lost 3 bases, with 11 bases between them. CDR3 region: CASSLEPGGTDTQYF. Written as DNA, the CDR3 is TGTGCCAGCAGCTTGGAGCCAGGGGGGACAGATACGCAGTATTTT.

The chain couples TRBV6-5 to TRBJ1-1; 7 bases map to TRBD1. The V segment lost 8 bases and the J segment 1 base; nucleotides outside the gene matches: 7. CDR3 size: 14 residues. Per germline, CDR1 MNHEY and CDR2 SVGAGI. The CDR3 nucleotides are TGTGCCAGCCGAAGGGACAGCCGGAACACTGAAGCTTTCTTT. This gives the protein CASRRDSRNTEAFF.

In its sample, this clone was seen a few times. This CDR3 reads CASSLDGSSYEQYF. The CDR3, as DNA: TGTGCCAGCAGCTTAGATGGGAGCTCCTACGAGCAGTACTTC. The chain recombines TRBV7-8 with TRBJ2-7, with a possible D match to TRBD2 (5 bases). CDR3 length: 14 amino acids. V was cut by 1 base and J by 0 bases, with 7 bases left in between. Germline V gene data show CDR1 as SGHVS and CDR2 as FQNEAQ. The full variable domain, in which reference TRBV7-8 and TRBJ2-7 provide the parts outside the CDR3, is GAGVSQSPRYKVAKRGQDVALRCDPISGHVSLFWYQQALGQGPEFLTYFQNEAQLDKSGLPSDRFFAERPEGSVSTLKIQRTQQEDSAVYLCASSLDGSSYEQYFGPGTRLTVT.

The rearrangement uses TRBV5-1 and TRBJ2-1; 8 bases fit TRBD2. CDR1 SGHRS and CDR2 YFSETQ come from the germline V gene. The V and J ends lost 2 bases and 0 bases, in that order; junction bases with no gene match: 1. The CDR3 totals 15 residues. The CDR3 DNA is TGCGCCAGCAGCTTAAGCGGGGGCTCCTACAATGAGCAGTTCTTC. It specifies CASSLSGGSYNEQFF.

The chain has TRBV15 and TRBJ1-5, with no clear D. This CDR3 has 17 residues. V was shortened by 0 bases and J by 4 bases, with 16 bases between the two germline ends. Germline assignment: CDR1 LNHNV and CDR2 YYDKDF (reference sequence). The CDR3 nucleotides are TGTGCCACCAGCAGAGATATCGGCAGGTACACTAATCAGCCCCAGCATTTT. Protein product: CATSRDIGRYTNQPQHF.

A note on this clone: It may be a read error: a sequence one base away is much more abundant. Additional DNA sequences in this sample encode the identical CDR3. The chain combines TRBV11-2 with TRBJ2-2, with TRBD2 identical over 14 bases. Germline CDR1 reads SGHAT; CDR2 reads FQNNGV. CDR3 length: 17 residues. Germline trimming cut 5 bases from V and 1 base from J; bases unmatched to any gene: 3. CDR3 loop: CASSRTSGGRNTGELFF. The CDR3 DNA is TGTGCCAGCAGCCGGACTAGCGGGGGGAGGAACACCGGGGAGCTGTTTTTT. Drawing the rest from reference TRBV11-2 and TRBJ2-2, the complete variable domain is EAGVAQSPRYKIIEKRQSVAFWCNPISGHATLYWYQQILGQGPKLLIQFQNNGVVDDSQLPKDRFSAERLKGVDSTLKIQPAKLEDSAVYLCASSRTSGGRNTGELFFGEGSRLTVL.

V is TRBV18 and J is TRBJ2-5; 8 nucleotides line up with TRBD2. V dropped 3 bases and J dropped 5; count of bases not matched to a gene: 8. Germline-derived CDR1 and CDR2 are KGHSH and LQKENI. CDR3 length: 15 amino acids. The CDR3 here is CASSPPAGGQETQYF. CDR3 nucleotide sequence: TGTGCCAGCTCACCGCCGGCGGGGGGCCAGGAGACCCAGTACTTC.

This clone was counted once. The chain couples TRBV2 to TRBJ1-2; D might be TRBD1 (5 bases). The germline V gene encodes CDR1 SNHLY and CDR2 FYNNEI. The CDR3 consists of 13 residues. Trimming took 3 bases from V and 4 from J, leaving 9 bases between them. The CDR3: CASSDQGLYGYTF. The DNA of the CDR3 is TGTGCCAGCAGTGACCAGGGCCTCTATGGCTACACCTTC.

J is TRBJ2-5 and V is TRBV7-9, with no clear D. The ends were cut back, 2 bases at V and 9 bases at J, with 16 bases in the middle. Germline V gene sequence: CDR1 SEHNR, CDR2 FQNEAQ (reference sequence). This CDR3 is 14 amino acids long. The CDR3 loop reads CASSLRTGSQAQYF. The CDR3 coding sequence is TGTGCCAGCAGCTTACGCACCGGGTCCCAAGCCCAGTACTTC.

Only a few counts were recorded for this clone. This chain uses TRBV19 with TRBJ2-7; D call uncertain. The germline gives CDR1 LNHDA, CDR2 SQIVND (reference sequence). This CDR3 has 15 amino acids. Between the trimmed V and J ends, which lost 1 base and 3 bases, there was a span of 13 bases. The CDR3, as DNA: TGTGCCAGTAGTATAGTCCCGGTGGGCCTCTACGAGCAGTACTTC. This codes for CASSIVPVGLYEQYF. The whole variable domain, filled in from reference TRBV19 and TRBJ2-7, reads DGGITQSPKYLFRKEGQNVTLSCEQNLNHDAMYWYRQDPGQGLRLIYYSQIVNDFQKGDIAEGYSVSREKKESFPLTVTSAQKNPTAFYLCASSIVPVGLYEQYFGPGTRLTVT.

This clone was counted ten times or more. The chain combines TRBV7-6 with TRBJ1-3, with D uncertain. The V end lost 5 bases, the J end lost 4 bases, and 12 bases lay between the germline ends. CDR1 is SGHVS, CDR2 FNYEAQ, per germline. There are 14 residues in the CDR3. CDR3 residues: CASSPTRAGNTIYF. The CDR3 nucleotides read TGTGCCAGCAGCCCGACGAGAGCGGGAAACACCATATATTTT.

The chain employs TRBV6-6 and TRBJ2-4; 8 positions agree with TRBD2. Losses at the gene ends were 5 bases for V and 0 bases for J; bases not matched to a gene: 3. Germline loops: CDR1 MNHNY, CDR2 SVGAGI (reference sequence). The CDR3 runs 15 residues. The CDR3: CASSDSGEAKNIQYF. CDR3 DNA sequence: TGTGCCAGCAGTGATAGCGGGGAAGCCAAAAACATTCAGTACTTC.